This entry describes one TCR beta chain. Its antigen specificity is not known. CDR1 and CDR2, per the germline V gene, are ENHRY and SYGVKD. The cysteine opens and the phenylalanine closes a CDR3 of 15 amino acids. DNA is not recorded here. This specimen belongs to a study of diagnostic markers for celiac disease (dated by TCRdb to the early 2020s). The sequencer was an Illumina MiSeq. Reprocessed by TCRdb, the reads give a single entry per CDR3 protein sequence, without DNA. The record for this sample contains almost 800 distinct CDR3 sequences. The top ten hold almost 50% of the sample. The chain uses TRBV10-3 and TRBJ2-7. This sequence originates from a human donor. This table probably holds off-target reads from a library built for another chain. The sequenced sample consisted of either unsorted cells or a sorted T cell fraction (not recorded which). This receptor has the CDR3 CAISLNVRPTYEQYF.